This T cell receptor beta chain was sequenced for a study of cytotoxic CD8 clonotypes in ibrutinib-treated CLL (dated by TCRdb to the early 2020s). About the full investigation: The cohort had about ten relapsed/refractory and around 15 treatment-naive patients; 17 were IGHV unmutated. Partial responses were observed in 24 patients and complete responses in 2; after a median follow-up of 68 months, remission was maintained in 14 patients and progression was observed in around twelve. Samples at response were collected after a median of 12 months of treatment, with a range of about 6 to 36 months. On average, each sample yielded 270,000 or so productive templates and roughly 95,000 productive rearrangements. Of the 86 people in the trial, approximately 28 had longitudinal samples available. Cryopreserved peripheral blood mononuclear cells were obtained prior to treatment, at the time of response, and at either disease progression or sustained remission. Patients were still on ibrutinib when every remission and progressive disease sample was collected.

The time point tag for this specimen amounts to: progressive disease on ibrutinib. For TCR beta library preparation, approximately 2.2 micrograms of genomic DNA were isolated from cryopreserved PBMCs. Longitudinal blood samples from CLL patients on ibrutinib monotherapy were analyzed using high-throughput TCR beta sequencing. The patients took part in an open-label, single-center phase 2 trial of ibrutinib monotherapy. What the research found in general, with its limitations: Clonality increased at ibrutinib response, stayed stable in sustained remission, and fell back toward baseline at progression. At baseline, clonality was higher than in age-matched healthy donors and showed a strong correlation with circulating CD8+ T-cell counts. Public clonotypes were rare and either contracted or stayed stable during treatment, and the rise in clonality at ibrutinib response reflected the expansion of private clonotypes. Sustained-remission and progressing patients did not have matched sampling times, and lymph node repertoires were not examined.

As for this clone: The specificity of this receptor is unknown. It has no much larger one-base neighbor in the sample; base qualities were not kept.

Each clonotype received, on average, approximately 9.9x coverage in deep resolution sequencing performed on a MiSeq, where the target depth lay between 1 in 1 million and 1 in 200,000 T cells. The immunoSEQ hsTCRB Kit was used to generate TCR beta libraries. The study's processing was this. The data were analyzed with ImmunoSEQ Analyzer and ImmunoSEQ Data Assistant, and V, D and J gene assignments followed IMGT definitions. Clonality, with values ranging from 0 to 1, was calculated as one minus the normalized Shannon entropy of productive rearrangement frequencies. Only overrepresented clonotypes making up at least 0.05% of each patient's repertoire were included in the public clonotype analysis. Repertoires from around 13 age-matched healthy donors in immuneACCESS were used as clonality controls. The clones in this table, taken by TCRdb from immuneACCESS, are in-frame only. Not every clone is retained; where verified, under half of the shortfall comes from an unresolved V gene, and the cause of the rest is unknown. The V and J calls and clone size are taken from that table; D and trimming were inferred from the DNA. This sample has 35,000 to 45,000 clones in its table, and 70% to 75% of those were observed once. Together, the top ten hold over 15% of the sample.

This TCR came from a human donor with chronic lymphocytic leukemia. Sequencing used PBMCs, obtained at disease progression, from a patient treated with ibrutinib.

This receptor has the CDR3 CASSPDGGLWGYTF. Here is the DNA: TGTGCCAGTAGCCCAGACGGGGGGCTGTGGGGCTACACCTTC. The rearrangement combines TRBV19 with TRBJ1-2, with a tentative D gene TRBD1 over 6 matching bases. The germline V gene (reference sequence) supplies CDR1 LNHDA and CDR2 SQIVND. Counted from cysteine to phenylalanine, this CDR3 has 14 amino acids. The only DNA kept is the CDR3, 42 bases in frame from the first base. Between the V and J ends, shortened by 6 bases and 8 bases respectively, the junction contains 19 bases.